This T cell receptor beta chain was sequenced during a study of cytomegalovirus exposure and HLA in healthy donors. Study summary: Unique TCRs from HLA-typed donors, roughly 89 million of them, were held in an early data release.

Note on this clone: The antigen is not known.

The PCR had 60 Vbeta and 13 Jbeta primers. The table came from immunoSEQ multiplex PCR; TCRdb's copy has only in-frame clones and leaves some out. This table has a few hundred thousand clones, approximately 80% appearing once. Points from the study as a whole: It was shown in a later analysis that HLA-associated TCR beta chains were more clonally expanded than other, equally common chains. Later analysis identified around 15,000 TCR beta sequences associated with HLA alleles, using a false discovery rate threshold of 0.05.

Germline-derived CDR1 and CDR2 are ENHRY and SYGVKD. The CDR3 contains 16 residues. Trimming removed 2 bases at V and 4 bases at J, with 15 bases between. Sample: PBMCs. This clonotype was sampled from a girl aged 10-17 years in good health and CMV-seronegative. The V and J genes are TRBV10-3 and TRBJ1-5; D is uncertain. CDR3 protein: CAISEPSGSGNQPQHF. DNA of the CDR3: TGTGCCATCAGTGAGCCTTCGGGGTCAGGTAATCAGCCCCAGCATTTT.